This T cell receptor beta chain comes out of a study of blood T cell repertoires in COVID-19. Per germline, CDR1 LGHNA and CDR2 YNFKEQ. The CDR3 spans 13 residues. Trimming pared 0 bases from V and 16 bases from J, leaving 16 bases between. Original analysis: Nucleated cell number was recorded as an estimate derived from reference gene primer amplification. Measured with immunoSEQ multiplex PCR; TCRdb has only the in-frame clones, and not every one. From that table come the V and J calls and clone size; the DNA was used to work out D and trimming. The table records 240,000 or so clones, about four fifths of them present only once.

The source is a woman older than 75 with acute or convalescent COVID-19. The source material was peripheral blood. This chain joins TRBV4-2 and TRBJ1-5; perhaps TRBD1 as D (6 bases). The CDR3 protein is CASSQDRGKGHHF. The CDR3 nucleotides read TGTGCCAGCAGCCAAGATCGAGGAAAGGGACACCATTTT.